The 23 T cell receptor beta chains presented below share a single source sample, sequenced in a study of cytomegalovirus exposure and HLA in healthy donors. Using immunoSEQ multiplex PCR, the repertoire was profiled, and TCRdb retains in-frame clones only, with some absent. The table shows under 75,000 clones, with 80% to 95% occurring only once. The sequencing input was PBMCs. These receptors were taken from a man younger than 30 in good health and CMV-seropositive.

The chain links TRBV28 to TRBJ1-3, with 10 bases identical to TRBD1. Germline loops: CDR1 MDHEN, CDR2 SYDVKM. V was pared by 10 bases and J by 3 bases, with 9 bases of the junction left unmatched. The CDR3 runs to 15 residues. The CDR3 DNA is TGTGCCATACGACAGGGGGCAAGTGGTGGAAACACCATATATTTT. Translating gives CAIRQGASGGNTIYF. Combining the CDR3 with reference TRBV28 and TRBJ1-3 gives the whole variable domain DVKVTQSSRYLVKRTGEKVFLECVQDMDHENMFWYRQDPGLGLRLIYFSYDVKMKEKGDIPEGYSVSREKKERFSLILESASTNQTSMYLCAIRQGASGGNTIYFGEGSWLTVV.

This clone was seen just once. CDR3 bases: TGTGCCAGTAGTATATCGGCAGGGGGTATCAACGAGCAGTACTTC. Residues: CASSISAGGINEQYF. The genes are TRBV19 and TRBJ2-7; 7 bases line up with TRBD1. J gave up 5 bases and V 2 bases, and 9 bases lay outside the gene matches. The CDR3 length is 15 residues. Germline V gene data show CDR1 as LNHDA and CDR2 as SQIVND (reference sequence).

The rearrangement links TRBV6-5 to TRBJ1-1, with D uncertain. Germline CDR1 is MNHEY and CDR2 is SVGAGI. Trimming left V 7 bases short and J 0 bases short, with 6 bases between. This CDR3 is 12 amino acids long. The CDR3 DNA is TGTGCCAGCAAGTCGGTGAACACTGAAGCTTTCTTT. Protein sequence: CASKSVNTEAFF.

The table lists this clone with a count of one. The rearrangement joins TRBV28 to TRBJ1-3; possibly TRBD1 for D (6 bases). Between the trimmed V and J ends, which lost 7 bases and 0 bases, there was a span of 16 bases. Germline V gene sequence: CDR1 MDHEN, CDR2 SYDVKM. This CDR3 has 16 amino acids. CDR3 amino acids: CASTTWDTNSGNTIYF. The CDR3 DNA reads as TGTGCCAGCACCACCTGGGACACCAACTCTGGAAACACCATATATTTT.

V is TRBV5-1 and J is TRBJ2-7; 10 nucleotides agree with TRBD1. CDR1 and CDR2 (germline): SGHRS, YFSETQ. The CDR3 contains 15 residues. V shed 4 bases, J shed 4 bases, and the junction held 8 bases outside the gene matches. CDR3 coding DNA: TGCGCCAGCAGCCTGACAGGGGGCGCCTGGTACGAGCAGTACTTC. This encodes CASSLTGGAWYEQYF.

The chain uses TRBV5-1 and TRBJ1-3; D gene ambiguous. Germline loops: CDR1 SGHRS, CDR2 YFSETQ. The CDR3 sequence is 14 residues long. Trimming took off 4 bases at V and 0 bases at J, with 8 bases between the two ends. The DNA for the CDR3 is TGCGCCAGCAGCCCTACAGTCTCTGGAAACACCATATATTTT. Protein: CASSPTVSGNTIYF. Using reference TRBV5-1 and TRBJ1-3 for the parts outside the CDR3, the full variable domain is KAGVTQTPRYLIKTRGQQVTLSCSPISGHRSVSWYQQTPGQGLQFLFEYFSETQRNKGNFPGRFSGRQFSNSRSEMNVSTLELGDSALYLCASSPTVSGNTIYFGEGSWLTVV.

This rearrangement joins TRBV11-2 to TRBJ2-1; perhaps TRBD1 as D (6 bases). The CDR3 loop spans 15 amino acids. Germline V gene sequence: CDR1 SGHAT, CDR2 FQNNGV. Trimming stripped 2 bases from V and 9 bases from J, with 17 bases between. The chain's CDR3 is CASSLQGGPGLEQFF. The CDR3 coding sequence is TGTGCCAGCAGCTTACAAGGGGGACCCGGGCTTGAGCAGTTCTTC.

V is TRBV7-9 and J is TRBJ1-4, with D possibly being TRBD1 (6 bases). Trimming cost V 5 bases and J 0 bases, with 13 bases left between them. Germline V gives CDR1 SEHNR, CDR2 FQNEAQ (reference sequence). CDR3 size: 16 residues. CDR3 coding DNA: TGTGCCAGCAGCCTAGGACAGCTAGCAACTAATGAAAAACTGTTTTTT. Protein product: CASSLGQLATNEKLFF.

This rearrangement joins TRBV27 to TRBJ1-1, with 12 bases lining up with TRBD1. The germline V gene has CDR1 MNHEY and CDR2 SMNVEV (reference sequence). This CDR3 is built from 14 residues. V was pared by 6 bases and J by 7 bases, with 6 bases of the junction left unmatched. Here the CDR3 DNA reads TGTGCCAGCAGACAGGGACAGGGGGCGGGTGAAGCTTTCTTT. This translates into CASRQGQGAGEAFF.

The CDR3 DNA reads TGTGCCAGTAGTAGCCGGAGGTCCGGGACTAGCGGGAATTACGAGCAGTACTTC. Its translation: CASSSRRSGTSGNYEQYF. The J gene is TRBJ2-7, the V gene TRBV19; 13 bases are shared with TRBD2. Germline assignment: CDR1 LNHDA and CDR2 SQIVND (reference sequence). V lost 4 bases and J lost 4; bases outside the gene matches: 13. The CDR3 is 18 amino acids.

This rearrangement joins TRBV5-1 to TRBJ2-2; D perhaps matches TRBD2 (5 bases). This CDR3 is built from 18 residues. Germline V gene data show CDR1 as SGHRS and CDR2 as YFSETQ. V was pared by 2 bases and J by 2 bases, with 19 bases between. In DNA, the CDR3 is TGCGCCAGCAGCTTAGGACTCCCTACAATACTCAACACCGGGGAGCTGTTTTTT. The encoded protein is CASSLGLPTILNTGELFF.

The J gene is TRBJ1-5, the V gene TRBV5-6; 8 bases are shared with TRBD1. The V segment lost 0 bases and the J segment 5 bases; nucleotides outside the gene matches: 16. The germline V gene encodes CDR1 SGHDT and CDR2 YYEEEE. The CDR3 extends over 19 amino acids. CDR3 amino acids: CASSLAEIAPGTGYQPQHF. CDR3 nucleotides: TGTGCCAGCAGCTTGGCCGAGATCGCGCCCGGGACAGGATATCAGCCCCAGCATTTT. Combining the CDR3 with reference TRBV5-6 and TRBJ1-5 gives the whole variable domain DAGVTQSPTHLIKTRGQQVTLRCSPKSGHDTVSWYQQALGQGPQFIFQYYEEEERQRGNFPDRFSGHQFPNYSSELNVNALLLGDSALYLCASSLAEIAPGTGYQPQHFGDGTRLSIL.

The V gene is TRBV9, the J gene TRBJ2-1, with D unresolved. The CDR3 is made up of 17 amino acids. The V gene lost 3 bases and the J gene lost 1 base, with 17 bases spanning the gap. The germline gives CDR1 SGDLS, CDR2 YYNGEE. Here the CDR3 reads CASSAALARKSYNEQFF. In DNA form, the CDR3 reads TGTGCCAGCAGCGCAGCCCTGGCGAGGAAGTCCTACAATGAGCAGTTCTTC.

In regard to this clone: The DNA is left out, because the CDR3 cannot be placed on it with certainty; the CDR3 is given as TCRdb lists it. The rearrangement links TRBV9 to TRBJ2-4; the table names TRBD2, a call not compared with the DNA. Germline assignment: CDR1 SGDLS and CDR2 YYNGEE. The CDR3 is 16 amino acids long, termini counted. The CDR3 reads CASSVGPGGAKNIQYF.

The rearrangement links TRBV5-6 to TRBJ1-1; D gene ambiguous. Trimming removed 0 bases at V and 6 bases at J, with 9 bases between. Germline CDR1 and CDR2: SGHDT and YYEEEE. The CDR3 extends over 13 amino acids. The CDR3 is CASSLEPRPEAFF. The CDR3 DNA follows: TGTGCCAGCAGCTTGGAACCGCGGCCTGAAGCTTTCTTT.

The rearrangement links TRBV30 to TRBJ1-2; 7 nucleotides align to TRBD1. The germline V gene has CDR1 GTSNPN and CDR2 SVGIG (reference sequence). The V gene end was trimmed by 2 bases and the J gene end by 0 bases; junction bases not matched to a gene: 15. This CDR3 region has 18 residues. The CDR3 DNA sequence: TGTGCCTGGAGTCTACCCGGGACAGCCGAACCTTCTAACTATGGCTACACCTTC. Translated: CAWSLPGTAEPSNYGYTF.

This chain uses TRBV28 with TRBJ2-7; perhaps TRBD1 as D (6 bases). The CDR3 sequence is 14 residues long. V lost 7 bases and J lost 1, with 14 bases in between. Germline V lookup: CDR1 MDHEN, CDR2 SYDVKM. In DNA form, the CDR3 reads TGTGCCAGCATAAGGGGGACGGGATCCTACGAGCAGTACTTC. Its protein product is CASIRGTGSYEQYF.

This rearrangement joins TRBV5-4 to TRBJ2-1, with unresolved D. V was shortened by 0 bases and J by 3 bases, with 7 bases between the two germline ends. Germline V gives CDR1 SGHNT, CDR2 YYREEE (reference sequence). This CDR3 spans 14 amino acids. The CDR3 DNA is TGTGCCAGCAGCTTGGAGGCAGGCTACAATGAGCAGTTCTTC. It yields the protein CASSLEAGYNEQFF.

V gene TRBV19 combines with J gene TRBJ2-7; TRBD2 agrees at 8 bases. The CDR3 is 15 amino acids. CDR1 is LNHDA, CDR2 SQIVND, per germline (reference sequence). Losses at the gene ends were 4 bases for V and 2 bases for J; bases not matched to a gene: 7. The CDR3 spells CASSTTSGVPYEQYF. The CDR3 DNA sequence: TGTGCCAGTAGTACAACTAGCGGAGTGCCCTACGAGCAGTACTTC.

This chain uses TRBV6-1 with TRBJ2-7, with a weak D call TRBD1 (6 bases). This CDR3 is built from 12 residues. CDR1 and CDR2 (germline): MNHNS, SASEGT. The V end lost 6 bases, the J end lost 3 bases, and 9 bases lay between the germline ends. As DNA, the CDR3 is TGTGCCAGCAGCCCAGGGGACTACGAGCAGTACTTC. Its protein product is CASSPGDYEQYF.

As to this clone: Compared with germline, one end of the junction differs, possibly owing to a read error. The chain links TRBV19 to TRBJ2-1, with 13 bases matching TRBD2. The CDR3 runs 13 residues. Germline CDR1 is LNHDA and CDR2 is SQIVND (reference sequence). The DNA for the CDR3 is TGTGCCAGTAGTGGGACTAGCGGGACCCTCCGGCTCTTC. Translation gives CASSGTSGTLRLF.

The chain uses TRBV9 and TRBJ2-1, with D perhaps TRBD2 (5 bases). The germline V and J ends were trimmed by 0 bases and 3 bases, with 10 bases remaining between them. Per germline, CDR1 SGDLS and CDR2 YYNGEE. The length of the CDR3 is 15 residues. The CDR3 protein is CASSVGLRDYNEQFF. The CDR3 DNA is TGTGCCAGCAGCGTAGGTCTCCGGGACTACAATGAGCAGTTCTTC.

The chain couples TRBV28 to TRBJ2-7; D is unclear. V was cut by 3 bases and J by 5 bases, with 5 bases left in between. The germline CDR1 and CDR2 sequences are MDHEN and SYDVKM. The CDR3 loop spans 11 amino acids. CDR3: CASSFFDEQYF. CDR3 DNA: TGTGCCAGCAGTTTCTTCGACGAGCAGTACTTC. The full variable domain, completed using reference TRBV28 and TRBJ2-7, is DVKVTQSSRYLVKRTGEKVFLECVQDMDHENMFWYRQDPGLGLRLIYFSYDVKMKEKGDIPEGYSVSREKKERFSLILESASTNQTSMYLCASSFFDEQYFGPGTRLTVT.